Sequencing of this TCR beta chain was carried out in a study of CD8 T cells in ankylosing spondylitis. Findings and limits, study-wide: Within matched ankylosing spondylitis synovial fluid, disease-linked clones were reportedly significantly enriched.

This clonotype showed up many times. Antigen specificity is unknown. Construction of TCR beta libraries was performed using quantitative 5'-RACE with molecular barcodes. TCRdb re-called the 5' RACE reads with MiXCR, one entry per CDR3 protein. The sample contains about 130,000 distinct CDR3 sequences, about 7% of which appear only once. Germline loops: CDR1 SNHLY, CDR2 FYNNEI. V lost 5 bases and J 4 bases, leaving 12 bases between the germline ends. CDR3 length: 14 amino acids. This TCR was sampled from a female donor with ankylosing spondylitis or in good health (not recorded which). Sequenced sample: blood, either unsorted or a sorted T cell fraction (not recorded which). The gene calls are TRBV2 and TRBJ2-1, with D unresolved. The CDR3 loop is CASSPPLGYNEQFF. The CDR3 bases are TGTGCCAGCAGTCCGCCCTTGGGGTACAATGAGCAGTTCTTC. Full variable domain (remainder filled in from reference TRBV2 and TRBJ2-1): EPEVTQTPSHQVTQMGQEVILRCVPISNHLYFYWYRQILGQKVEFLVSFYNNEISEKSEIFDDQFSVERPDGSNFTLKIRSTKLEDSAMYFCASSPPLGYNEQFFGPGTRLTVL.